This TCR beta chain was recorded in a study of early T cells in non-severe SARS-CoV-2 infection. Points from the study as a whole: VDJdb-based matching was biased toward anti-spike CD8 responses and missed private and CD4 specificities.

Germline values: CDR1 SGHVS, CDR2 FNYEAQ. The germline V and J ends were trimmed by 3 bases and 6 bases, with 13 bases remaining between them. There are 14 residues in the CDR3. Comment on this clonotype: The antigen remains undetermined.

As part of library construction, unique molecular identifiers were attached to individual cDNA molecules. TCRdb re-analysed the 5' RACE reads in MiXCR, keeping a single row per CDR3 protein. The sample lists about 80,000 distinct CDR3 sequences; approximately 12% were seen once. This sequence joins TRBV7-6 and TRBJ2-3; D ambiguous. The specimen sequenced was whole blood. This TCR derives from an adult who was a healthcare worker with PCR-confirmed SARS-CoV-2 infection or an uninfected control (not recorded which). The CDR3 reads CASSLTGQHDTQYF. Here the CDR3 DNA reads TGTGCCAGCAGCTTGACCGGGCAACATGATACGCAGTATTTT.